This paragraph reports one TCR beta chain. Its antigen remains unidentified. This sample stems from a study of T cell responses to AZD1222 COVID-19 vaccine. Study-level points and caveats: All repertoire sampling was performed exclusively after the peak T cell response. Compared with day 0, the breadth and depth of the Spike-specific TCR repertoire rose significantly after two doses of AZD1222.

Assay: immunoSEQ multiplex PCR; the TCRdb copy retains only in-frame clones and omits some. Altogether tens of thousands of clones are present, 80% being singletons, with the ten largest covering roughly 21%. With 0 bases removed from V and 5 bases from J, the gap between germline ends came to 11 bases. There are 16 residues in the CDR3. The germline gives CDR1 MGHRA, CDR2 YSYEKL. The chain uses TRBV4-1 and TRBJ1-6; unclear D gene. The clonotype was recovered from an adult in good health. Sequencing was performed on peripheral blood, taken on day 0 of AZD1222 vaccination. DNA of the CDR3: TGCGCCAGCAGCCAAGATGACCCGAGGAATAATTCACCCCTCCACTTT. Amino acid sequence: CASSQDDPRNNSPLHF.